This T cell receptor beta chain was captured in a study of blood T cells in healthy people across ages. Study observations and caveats: The study found more naive CD4+ cells and higher diversity in long-lived than aged donors.

There are 13 residues in the CDR3. CDR1 and CDR2 (germline): MNHEY, SMNVEV (reference sequence). Isolation of PBMCs gave at least 6 million cells per sample. Concerning this clonotype itself: Its antigen remains unidentified. One end of the junction is discordant with germline, which a read error may explain.

Then a second PCR, running roughly 7 to 11 cycles, was carried out with a sample-barcoded 5' primer and a J-beta primer mix. Each CDR3 protein gets one entry after TCRdb re-called the 5' RACE reads with MiXCR. The data contain about 1.8 million distinct CDR3 sequences, 40% to 55% of them singletons. The sequencing sample was made of blood. The genes are TRBV27 and TRBJ2-5; TRBD1 matches 8 bases. This sequence was found in a woman in her forties in good health. The DNA of the CDR3 is TGTGCCAGCTGCTCAGGGGGCAGGTGCGAGCAGTACTTT. Protein: CASCSGGRCEQYF.